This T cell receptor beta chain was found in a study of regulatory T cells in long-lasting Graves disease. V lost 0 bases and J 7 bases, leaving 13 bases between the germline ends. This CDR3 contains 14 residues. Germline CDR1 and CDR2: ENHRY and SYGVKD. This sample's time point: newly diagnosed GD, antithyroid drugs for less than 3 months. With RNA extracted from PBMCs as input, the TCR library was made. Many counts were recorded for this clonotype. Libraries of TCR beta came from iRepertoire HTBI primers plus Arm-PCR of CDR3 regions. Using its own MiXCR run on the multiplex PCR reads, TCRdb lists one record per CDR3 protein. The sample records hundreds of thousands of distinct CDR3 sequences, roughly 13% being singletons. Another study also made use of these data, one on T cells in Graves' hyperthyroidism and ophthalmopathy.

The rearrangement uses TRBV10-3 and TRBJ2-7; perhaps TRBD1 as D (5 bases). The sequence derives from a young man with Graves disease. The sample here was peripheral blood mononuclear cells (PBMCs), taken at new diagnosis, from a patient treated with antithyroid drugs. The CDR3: CAISESGALGEQYF. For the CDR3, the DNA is TGTGCCATCAGTGAGTCTGGGGCCCTAGGGGAGCAGTACTTC.